A single sample is the source of the 2 T cell receptor beta chains below, sequenced in a study of T cell responses to AZD1222 COVID-19 vaccine. The assay was immunoSEQ multiplex PCR, and TCRdb's table has in-frame clones only and misses some. The table records 150,000 or so clones, about 90% of them present only once. This material consisted of peripheral blood, taken on day 0 of AZD1222 vaccination. These receptors all stem from an adult in good health.

The chain carries TRBV10-1 and TRBJ1-1; D is unresolved. This CDR3 has 12 residues. The germline V and J ends were trimmed by 0 bases and 7 bases, with 6 bases remaining between them. Germline assignment: CDR1 WNHNN and CDR2 SYGVQD (reference sequence). The CDR3 reads CASSESAGEAFF. CDR3 bases: TGCGCCAGCAGTGAGTCGGCGGGTGAAGCTTTCTTT.

The chain carries TRBV9 and TRBJ1-5; unclear D gene. Trimming removed 0 bases at V and 7 bases at J, with 5 bases between. The CDR3 sequence is 12 residues long. CDR1 SGDLS and CDR2 YYNGEE come from the germline V gene. The CDR3: CASSVGEQPQHF. The CDR3 nucleotides are TGTGCCAGCAGCGTAGGGGAACAGCCCCAGCATTTT.